This entry is about one T cell receptor (beta chain). Its specificity is not known. These data belong to a study of shared clonotypes between healthy human individuals. The overall study: In total, the donors were a couple of women and three men aged 18 to 49.

The authors split each subset's genomic DNA evenly across several immunoSEQ plates. Authors' processing steps: For the immunoSEQ data, sequences were junction-only without quality scores, so filtering differed. TCRdb keeps only in-frame clones here, not all; method: immunoSEQ multiplex PCR. The DNA gave D and trimming, while V, J and clone size come from that table. Of over a million clones listed, approximately 98% are singletons. Germline-derived CDR1 and CDR2 are SGHTA and FQGNSA. CDR3 length: 14 amino acids. Trimming left V 5 bases short and J 0 bases short, with 9 bases between. Study findings and constraints: Around 5% of naive CD4 clonotypes were common to four donors.

The V gene is TRBV7-2, the J gene TRBJ2-3, with unresolved D. The source is a man aged 25-45 years in good health. Material for sequencing was naive CD4+ T cells sorted from blood. Documented subset: CD45RA+ positively selected. The CDR3 protein is CASSQGRSTDTQYF. The CDR3 region has the DNA TGTGCCAGCAGCCAAGGGCGGAGCACAGATACGCAGTATTTT.